These T cell receptor beta chains were read from a single sample in a study of tumor-infiltrating lymphocytes in primary liver carcinoma. MiXCR was run by TCRdb on the multiplex PCR reads, yielding one entry per CDR3 protein. The repertoire has approximately 310,000 distinct CDR3 sequences, about 60% of them found once; the top ten carry approximately 9%. The sequencing sample was made of peripheral blood. The receptor set was obtained from a man in his forties with primary liver carcinoma and hepatitis B virus infection. Both conserved end residues are part of each CDR3. D genes are given only for firm matches. Clone size, where shown, is once, few, many, or a class for clones that have expanded.

V	size	J	length	D	CDR3	DNA
TRBV30	many	TRBJ2-3	15	TRBD1	CAWSVPGGGSDTQYF	TGTGCCTGGAGTGTACCAGGGGGCGGCTCAGATACGCAGTATTTT
TRBV5-1	few	TRBJ2-5	14	TRBD1	CASRPGGVRETQYF	TGCGCCAGTAGGCCAGGGGGCGTTCGCGAGACCCAGTACTTC
TRBV10-2	.	TRBJ2-7	14	.	CASSEIDLTYEQCF	TGCGCCAGCAGTGAGATAGATCTTACCTACGAGCAGTGCTTC
TRBV5-6	once	TRBJ2-7	15	.	CASSLRVGLSHEQYF	TGTGCCAGCAGCCTCCGAGTGGGCCTCAGTCACGAGCAGTACTTC
TRBV5-1	.	TRBJ1-5	15	TRBD1	CASSFPGQGNQPQHF	TGCGCCAGCAGCTTTCCGGGACAGGGCAATCAGCCCCAGCATTTT
TRBV10-3	.	TRBJ1-1	18	TRBD1	CAISEGVWDRSMNTGAFF	TGTGCCATCAGTGAAGGGGTGTGGGACAGGAGTATGAACACTGGAGCTTTCTTT
TRBV6-6	many	TRBJ2-3	14	.	CASSYATITDTQYF	TGTGCCAGCAGTTACGCGACTATAACAGATACGCAGTATTTT
TRBV10-3	.	TRBJ2-1	14	.	CAIAGTPLDNEQFF	TGTGCTATTGCCGGGACTCCCTTAGACAATGAGCAGTTCTTC
TRBV25-1	few	TRBJ2-1	15	TRBD2	CASSQTSGIGGEQFF	TGTGCCAGCAGTCAGACTAGCGGGATAGGGGGTGAGCAGTTCTTC
TRBV7-9	.	TRBJ2-3	18	.	CASSSTIRSGTNGDTQYF	TGTGCCAGCAGCTCCACAATAAGATCCGGGACGAACGGAGATACGCAGTATTTT
TRBV28	many	TRBJ2-7	11	TRBD1	CASGDRYEQYF	TGTGCCAGCGGGGACAGGTACGAGCAGTACTTC
TRBV6-1	many	TRBJ1-2	12	.	CASESSQRGYTF	TGTGCCAGCGAAAGCTCTCAGAGAGGCTACACCTTC
TRBV24-1	.	TRBJ2-1	17	TRBD2	CATSDALAGGLRGEQFF	TGTGCCACCAGTGATGCCCTAGCGGGAGGGCTTAGGGGTGAGCAGTTCTTC
TRBV5-4	.	TRBJ1-6	14	.	CASSLAGGNSSLHF	TGTGCCAGCAGCTTGGCGGGGGGGAATTCATCCCTCCACTTT
TRBV12-3/TRBV12-4	many	TRBJ2-1	14	.	CASSFGRSYNEQFF	TGTGCCAGCAGTTTCGGGCGCTCCTACAATGAGCAGTTCTTC
TRBV10-1	.	TRBJ2-6	14	.	CASRDMSGANILTF	TGCGCCAGCAGGGACATGTCTGGGGCCAACATCCTGACTTTC
TRBV5-5	.	TRBJ1-6	15	.	CVSTRESAYNSPLHF	TGTGTCAGCACCCGGGAAAGTGCCTATAATTCACCCCTCCACTTT
TRBV5-1	few	TRBJ2-6	13	.	CASSIDGANVLTF	TGCGCCAGCAGCATTGATGGGGCCAACGTCCTGACTTTC
TRBV5-4	many	TRBJ2-3	14	.	CASSTSGSTDTQYF	TGTGCCAGCAGCACCTCGGGGAGCACAGATACGCAGTATTTT
TRBV6-2/TRBV6-3	.	TRBJ2-2	18	TRBD2	CASSRGALAGWNTRELFF	TGTGCCAGCAGCCGAGGGGCACTAGCGGGATGGAACACCCGGGAGCTGTTTTTT
TRBV6-1	few	TRBJ1-5	14	TRBD1	CASRGQGARQPQHF	TGTGCCAGCAGGGGACAGGGGGCAAGGCAGCCCCAGCATTTT
TRBV12-3/TRBV12-4	many	TRBJ1-6	19	.	CASRYQWPGRSTINSPLHF	TGTGCCAGCAGGTACCAATGGCCGGGACGCAGCACAATTAATTCACCCCTCCACTTT
TRBV5-1	.	TRBJ1-2	15	.	CASSLSGTAGYGYTF	TGCGCCAGCAGCTTGAGTGGGACTGCTGGCTATGGCTACACCTTC
TRBV5-1	.	TRBJ2-1	12	.	CASSLQWDEQFF	TGCGCCAGCAGCTTACAGTGGGATGAGCAGTTCTTC
TRBV5-1	few	TRBJ1-1	15	.	CASSLLRRGGAEAFF	TGCGCCAGCAGCCTACTCCGCCGGGGCGGCGCTGAAGCTTTCTTT
TRBV6-1	many	TRBJ1-3	13	.	CASGGGSGNTIYF	TGTGCCAGCGGAGGGGGCTCTGGAAACACCATATATTTT
TRBV7-8	many	TRBJ2-3	14	TRBD2	CASRPLAGTDTQYF	TGTGCCAGCAGACCCCTAGCGGGAACAGATACGCAGTATTTT
TRBV29-1	.	TRBJ1-2	17	TRBD1	CSVEDHETGHTSYGYTF	TGCAGCGTTGAAGATCACGAGACAGGGCATACTAGCTATGGCTACACCTTC
TRBV29-1	many	TRBJ1-2	14	.	CSVEQGIANYGYTF	TGCAGCGTTGAACAGGGGATCGCTAACTATGGCTACACCTTC
TRBV12-3/TRBV12-4	many	TRBJ1-5	14	.	CASSLAQGNQPQHF	TGTGCCAGCAGTTTGGCCCAAGGCAATCAGCCCCAGCATTTT
TRBV4-2	.	TRBJ1-2	13	.	CASSQERNQGYTF	TGTGCCAGCAGCCAAGAAAGGAATCAGGGCTACACCTTC
TRBV5-1	.	TRBJ2-1	16	TRBD2	CASSAKSGRSYNEQFF	TGCGCCAGCAGCGCAAAAAGCGGGAGATCCTACAATGAGCAGTTCTTC
TRBV6-1	.	TRBJ1-1	15	.	CASNEAFWTNTETFF	TGTGCCAGCAATGAAGCTTTTTGGACGAACACTGAAACTTTCTTT
TRBV6-1	.	TRBJ1-2	11	.	CASISNYGYIF	TGTGCCAGCATCAGTAACTATGGCTACATCTTC
TRBV28	.	TRBJ2-3	20	TRBD1	CASSLSRIFRRDRIVDTQYF	TGTGCCAGCAGTCTCTCCCGGATATTCCGTCGGGACAGGATCGTGGATACGCAGTATTTT
TRBV12-3/TRBV12-4	.	TRBJ1-4	15	TRBD1	CVSRPTRDRGQKLFF	TGTGTCAGCAGGCCCACCCGGGACAGGGGGCAAAAACTGTTTTTT
TRBV21-1	.	TRBJ1-5	13	.	CASNAGPDQPQHF	TGTGCCAGCAATGCAGGTCCGGATCAGCCCCAGCATTTT
TRBV11-3	.	TRBJ2-2	13	TRBD2	CASSSGGTGELFF	TGTGCCAGCAGCTCGGGAGGAACCGGGGAACTGTTTTTT
TRBV5-5	.	TRBJ2-3	15	TRBD1	CASSREGQGTDTQYF	TGTGCCAGCAGCAGAGAAGGACAGGGCACAGATACGCAGTATTTT
TRBV24-1	.	TRBJ2-3	16	.	CATSDFFVDGTGTQYF	TGTGCCACCAGTGATTTTTTCGTGGACGGCACAGGTACGCAGTATTTT
TRBV28	.	TRBJ2-7	13	.	CASSSKIRAEQYF	TGTGCCAGCAGTTCGAAAATCCGGGCCGAGCAGTACTTC
TRBV11-2	.	TRBJ2-3	14	.	CASSSIAGTDTLYF	TGTGCCAGCAGCTCCATAGCGGGGACAGATACGCTGTATTTT
TRBV7-9	many	TRBJ2-1	15	TRBD2	CASSLGSSGLGEQFF	TGTGCCAGCAGCTTAGGTTCTAGCGGTTTGGGTGAGCAGTTCTTC
TRBV5-4	few	TRBJ2-3	15	.	CASSLMGTAADTQYF	TGTGCCAGCAGCTTAATGGGTACGGCTGCGGATACGCAGTATTTT
TRBV11-2	.	TRBJ2-7	14	.	CVDSLVQGPYEQYF	TGTGTCGACAGCTTAGTTCAGGGTCCCTACGAGCAGTACTTC
TRBV7-2	.	TRBJ1-1	16	.	CASSLGRGAGDGEAFF	TGTGCCAGCAGCTTAGGGCGCGGGGCAGGGGATGGTGAAGCTTTCTTT
TRBV5-1	few	TRBJ2-7	15	.	CASSLFDRSSYEQYF	TGCGCCAGCAGCTTATTTGACAGGAGCTCCTACGAGCAGTACTTC
TRBV11-2	.	TRBJ2-7	12	.	CASSLVQDEQYF	TGTGCCAGCAGCTTAGTTCAGGACGAGCAGTACTTC
TRBV5-6	.	TRBJ2-7	14	.	CASSLNRGRDEQHF	TGTGCCAGCAGCTTGAACAGGGGGAGGGACGAGCAGCACTTC
TRBV7-9	.	TRBJ2-1	15	TRBD2	CASSPRSREGNEQLF	TGTGCCAGCAGCCCCAGGTCGAGGGAGGGCAATGAGCAGCTCTTC
TRBV6-1	.	TRBJ1-2	15	TRBD1	CAGSEGQGGYHGYTF	TGTGCCGGCAGTGAAGGACAGGGGGGTTACCATGGCTACACCTTC
TRBV6-2/TRBV6-3	.	TRBJ2-3	12	.	CASSVGTDTQYF	TGTGCCAGCAGTGTTGGCACAGATACGCAGTATTTT
TRBV29-1	.	TRBJ1-1	14	.	CSVSPRPLGPEAFF	TGCAGCGTATCACCCCGGCCTCTAGGCCCTGAAGCTTTCTTT
TRBV5-1	.	TRBJ2-5	12	.	CASSFLEETQYF	TGCGCCAGCAGCTTTCTTGAAGAGACCCAGTACTTC
TRBV6-1	many	TRBJ2-3	14	.	CASSEAGGRDTQYF	TGTGCCAGCAGTGAAGCGGGGGGTCGAGATACGCAGTATTTT